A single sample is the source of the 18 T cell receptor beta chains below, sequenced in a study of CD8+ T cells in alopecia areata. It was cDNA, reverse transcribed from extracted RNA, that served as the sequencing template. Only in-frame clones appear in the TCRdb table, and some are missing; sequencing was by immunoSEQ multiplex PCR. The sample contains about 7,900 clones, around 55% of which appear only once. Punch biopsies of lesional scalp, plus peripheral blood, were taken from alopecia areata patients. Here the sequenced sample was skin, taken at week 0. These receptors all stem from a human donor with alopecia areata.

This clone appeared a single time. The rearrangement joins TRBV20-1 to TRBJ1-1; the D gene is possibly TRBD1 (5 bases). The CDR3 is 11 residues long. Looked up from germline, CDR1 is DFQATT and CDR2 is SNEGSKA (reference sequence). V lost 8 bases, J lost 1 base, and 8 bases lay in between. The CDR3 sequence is CSTGPNTEAFF. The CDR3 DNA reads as TGCAGTACGGGGCCGAACACTGAAGCTTTCTTT.

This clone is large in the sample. The chain's CDR3 is CASSLRGNTEAFF. In DNA, the CDR3 is TGTGCCAGCAGCCTTCGGGGGAACACTGAAGCTTTCTTT. This chain joins TRBV5-4 and TRBJ1-1; D gene unclear. Trimming took off 4 bases at V and 1 base at J, with 8 bases between the two ends. In germline, CDR1 is SGHNT, CDR2 YYREEE (reference sequence). CDR3 length: 13 amino acids.

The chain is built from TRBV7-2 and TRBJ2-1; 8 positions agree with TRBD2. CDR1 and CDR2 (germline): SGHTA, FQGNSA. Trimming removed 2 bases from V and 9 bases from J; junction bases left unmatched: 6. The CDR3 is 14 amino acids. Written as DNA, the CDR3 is TGTGCCAGCAGCTTACTCGGAACTAGCGGTGAGCAGTTCTTC. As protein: CASSLLGTSGEQFF.

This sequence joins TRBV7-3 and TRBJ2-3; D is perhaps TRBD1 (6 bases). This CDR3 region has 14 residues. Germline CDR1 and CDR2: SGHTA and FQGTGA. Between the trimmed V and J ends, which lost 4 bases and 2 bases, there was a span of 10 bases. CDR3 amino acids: CASSSQGYTDTQYF. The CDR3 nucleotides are TGTGCCAGCAGCTCACAGGGATACACAGATACGCAGTATTTT.

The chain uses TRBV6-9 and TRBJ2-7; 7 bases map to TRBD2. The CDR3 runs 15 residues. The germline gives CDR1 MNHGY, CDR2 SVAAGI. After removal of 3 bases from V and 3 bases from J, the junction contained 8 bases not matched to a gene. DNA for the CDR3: TGTGCCAGCAGTTACGGGGAGGGCAGAATCTACGAGCAGTACTTC. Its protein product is CASSYGEGRIYEQYF.

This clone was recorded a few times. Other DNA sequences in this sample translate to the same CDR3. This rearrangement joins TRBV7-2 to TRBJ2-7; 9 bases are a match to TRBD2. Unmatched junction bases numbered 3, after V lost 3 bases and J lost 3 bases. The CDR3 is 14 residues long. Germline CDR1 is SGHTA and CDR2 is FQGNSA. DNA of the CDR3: TGTGCCAGCAGCTTGACTAGCGGTAACTACGAGCAGTACTTC. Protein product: CASSLTSGNYEQYF.

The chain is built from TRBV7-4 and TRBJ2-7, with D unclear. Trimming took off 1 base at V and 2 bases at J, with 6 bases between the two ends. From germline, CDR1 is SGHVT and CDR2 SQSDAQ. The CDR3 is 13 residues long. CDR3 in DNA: TGTGCCAGCAGCTTAGACCGAGCCTACGAGCAGTACTTC. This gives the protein CASSLDRAYEQYF.

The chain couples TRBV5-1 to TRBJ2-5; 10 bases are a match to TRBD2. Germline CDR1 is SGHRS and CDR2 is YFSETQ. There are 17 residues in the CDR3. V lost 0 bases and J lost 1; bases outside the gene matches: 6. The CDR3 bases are TGCGCCAGCAGCTTGGTTCCTAGCGGGAGTCTCCAAGAGACCCAGTACTTC. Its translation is CASSLVPSGSLQETQYF.

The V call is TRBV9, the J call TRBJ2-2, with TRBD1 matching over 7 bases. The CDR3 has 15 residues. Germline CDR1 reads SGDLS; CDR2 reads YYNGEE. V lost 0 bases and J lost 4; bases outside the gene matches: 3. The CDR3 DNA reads TGTGCCAGCAGCGTAGACCCAGGGGGCACCGGGGAGCTGTTTTTT. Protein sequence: CASSVDPGGTGELFF.

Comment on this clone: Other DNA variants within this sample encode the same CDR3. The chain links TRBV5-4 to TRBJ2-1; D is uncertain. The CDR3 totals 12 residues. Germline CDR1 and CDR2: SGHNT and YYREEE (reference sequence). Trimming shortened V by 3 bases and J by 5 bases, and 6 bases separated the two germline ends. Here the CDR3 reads CASSSQDNEQFF. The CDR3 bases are TGTGCCAGCAGCTCCCAGGACAATGAGCAGTTCTTC.

CDR3 protein: CASSAGTGNTEAFF. Written as DNA, the CDR3 is TGTGCCAGCAGCGCCGGGACAGGGAATACTGAAGCTTTCTTT. This chain connects TRBV7-6 to TRBJ1-1; TRBD1 agrees at 9 bases. The V gene end was trimmed by 5 bases and the J gene end by 5 bases; junction bases not matched to a gene: 6. The CDR3 runs 14 residues. The V gene's germline CDR1 is SGHVS and CDR2 FNYEAQ.

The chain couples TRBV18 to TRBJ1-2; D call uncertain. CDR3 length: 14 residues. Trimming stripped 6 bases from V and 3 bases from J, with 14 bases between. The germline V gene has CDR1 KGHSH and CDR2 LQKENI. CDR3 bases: TGTGCCAGCTCTCGTGATCAGGCTGACTATGGCTACACCTTC. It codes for CASSRDQADYGYTF.

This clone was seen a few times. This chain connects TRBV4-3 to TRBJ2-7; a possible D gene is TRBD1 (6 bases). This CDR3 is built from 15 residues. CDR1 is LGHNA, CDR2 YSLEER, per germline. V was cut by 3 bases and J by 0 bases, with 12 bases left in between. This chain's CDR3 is CASSQSGHNSYEQYF. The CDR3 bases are TGCGCCAGCAGCCAGTCGGGACATAACTCCTACGAGCAGTACTTC.

Written as DNA, the CDR3 is TGTGCCAGCAGTTACCCAGGGTCCCAAGAGACCCAGTACTTC. This translates into CASSYPGSQETQYF. V gene TRBV6-6 combines with J gene TRBJ2-5; perhaps TRBD1 as D (5 bases). V was shortened by 2 bases and J by 1 base, with 8 bases between the two germline ends. The CDR3 consists of 14 residues. Germline assignment: CDR1 MNHNY and CDR2 SVGAGI (reference sequence).

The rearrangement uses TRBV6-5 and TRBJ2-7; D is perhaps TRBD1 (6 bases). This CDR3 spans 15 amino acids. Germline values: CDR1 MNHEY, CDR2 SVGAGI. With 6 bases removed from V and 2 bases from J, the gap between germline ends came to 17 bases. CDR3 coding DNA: TGTGCCAGCAGCCCTTCGGGACATCAAACCTACGAGCAGTACTTC. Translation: CASSPSGHQTYEQYF.

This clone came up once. The CDR3 loop reads CASSYSTGGSTQYF. CDR3 DNA sequence: TGTGCCAGCAGTTACTCGACAGGGGGGTCGACCCAGTACTTC. The chain joins TRBV6-6 to TRBJ2-5; 9 nucleotides align to TRBD1. The CDR3 spans 14 residues. V shed 0 bases and J 7 bases; nucleotides not matched to a gene: 3. Looked up from germline, CDR1 is MNHNY and CDR2 is SVGAGI (reference sequence).

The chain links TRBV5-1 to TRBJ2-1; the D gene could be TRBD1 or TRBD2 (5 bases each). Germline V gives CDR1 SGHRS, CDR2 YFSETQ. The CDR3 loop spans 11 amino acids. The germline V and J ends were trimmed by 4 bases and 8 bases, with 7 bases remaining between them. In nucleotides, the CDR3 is TGCGCCAGCAGCAGGGGAGATGAGCAGTTCTTC. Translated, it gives CASSRGDEQFF.

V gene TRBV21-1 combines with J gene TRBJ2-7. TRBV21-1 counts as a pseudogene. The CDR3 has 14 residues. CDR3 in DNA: TGTGCCAGCATCCCTCGGAGGGGGAAAGACGAGCGGTACTTC. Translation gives CASIPRRGKDERYF.